This TCR beta chain comes out of a study of CXCR3-negative and CXCR3-positive naive CD8 T cells. Study-wide results and caveats: Researchers reported similar TRBV-TRBJ usage in naive CXCR3-negative and CXCR3-positive cells, though memory differed. CXCR3-negative naive cells had less hydrophobic TRB CDR3s than did CXCR3-positive naive cells. For memory CD8+ cells diversity was much lower, but both naive subsets had comparably high diversity.

This CDR3 has 13 amino acids. Germline assignment: CDR1 MNHEY and CDR2 SVGAGI. Details on this clonotype: What it binds is unknown.

The authors prepared UMI-labeled TRB cDNA libraries by 5' RACE. One entry per CDR3 protein, without DNA, is what TCRdb gives after re-calling the 5' RACE reads. The clone table shows about 120,000 distinct CDR3 sequences, with the ten largest holding about 0.34%. The origin of this receptor is a human donor in good health. Some clones in this sample may be carry-over from other donors' samples. The chain combines TRBV6-5 with TRBJ2-7; with no DNA, the TCRdb D assignment of TRBD1 cannot be verified. Input material: naive CXCR3+ CD8+ T cells from blood. The subset denotes: CD45RO-CCR7+CD27+CD95- naive CD8+ T cells expressing CXCR3 (TNR3+). The CDR3 spells CASSYSTGQTAYF.